Included here is one TCR beta chain sequence, with context. Its antigen is unidentified. The data were produced by immunoSEQ multiplex PCR, yet TCRdb's version contains in-frame clones alone and is incomplete. The sample includes some 56,000 clones, roughly 85% seen only once; the top ten take 4.5% to 5.5%. The data stem from a study of T cells in localized non-small cell lung cancer. Study observations and caveats: A single tumor region was sequenced, leaving heterogeneity possible. Uninvolved adjacent lung showed peak T cell clonality, exceeding tumor.

The CDR3 is made up of 14 amino acids. V lost 0 bases and J 6 bases, leaving 12 bases between the germline ends. Germline lookup yields CDR1 GTSNPN and CDR2 SVGIG (reference sequence). The V call is TRBV30, the J call TRBJ1-5; D gene ambiguous. This receptor was taken from a woman aged 35 to 70 with stage I lung adenocarcinoma. Sequencing used peripheral blood, obtained before any cancer treatment. CDR3 in amino acids: CAWSVPGYSQPQHF. The CDR3 DNA follows: TGTGCCTGGAGTGTACCCGGGTACAGTCAGCCCCAGCATTTT.